This TCR beta chain is from a study of OX40 agonist ivuxolimab in advanced cancers. V lost 2 bases, J lost 1 base, and 4 bases lay in between. From germline, CDR1 is LNHDA and CDR2 SQIVND (reference sequence). The CDR3 spans 13 residues. TCRdb keeps only in-frame clones here, not all; method: immunoSEQ multiplex PCR. The sample lists tens of thousands of clones, about 90% occurring once. General observations from the study: Both CD4+ and CD8+ T cell populations in blood had undergone clonal expansion by week 6 at 0.1 to 3.0 mg/kg.

The count of this clone is one. As yet, its antigen is unknown. The TCR originated in an adult with an advanced solid tumor such as melanoma, head and neck, liver or kidney cancer. Source: CD4+ or CD8+ T cells sorted from blood, taken in a trial of the OX40 agonist ivuxolimab. This chain joins TRBV19 and TRBJ2-3; D remains unclear. The CDR3 loop is CASSIIGTDTQYF. CDR3 DNA: TGTGCCAGTAGTATAATAGGCACAGATACGCAGTATTTT.